This TCR beta chain was recorded in a study of CD8 T cells in Susac syndrome. Study at large: Patients with Susac syndrome were therapy-naive, on corticosteroids, or on intravenous immunoglobulin alone at the time that blood was drawn.

Random hexamers were used to reverse transcribe roughly 0.45 to 1 ug of RNA. Via MiXCR, TCRdb re-called the immunoSEQ multiplex PCR reads, giving one row per CDR3 protein. The sample has about 180,000 distinct CDR3 sequences, approximately 94% seen once. This CDR3 has 14 amino acids. The trim removed 0 bases at V and 5 bases at J, leaving 4 bases unmatched. Germline V gene lookup returns CDR1 SQVTM and CDR2 ANQGSEA. The sequenced sample was CD4+ T cells from PBMCs. The receptor's source is a human donor with Susac syndrome. The J gene is TRBJ2-1, the V gene TRBV29-1; 7 bases agree with TRBD1. The CDR3 is CSVEETGPDNEQFF. The CDR3 nucleotides are TGCAGCGTTGAAGAGACAGGGCCCGACAATGAGCAGTTCTTC.